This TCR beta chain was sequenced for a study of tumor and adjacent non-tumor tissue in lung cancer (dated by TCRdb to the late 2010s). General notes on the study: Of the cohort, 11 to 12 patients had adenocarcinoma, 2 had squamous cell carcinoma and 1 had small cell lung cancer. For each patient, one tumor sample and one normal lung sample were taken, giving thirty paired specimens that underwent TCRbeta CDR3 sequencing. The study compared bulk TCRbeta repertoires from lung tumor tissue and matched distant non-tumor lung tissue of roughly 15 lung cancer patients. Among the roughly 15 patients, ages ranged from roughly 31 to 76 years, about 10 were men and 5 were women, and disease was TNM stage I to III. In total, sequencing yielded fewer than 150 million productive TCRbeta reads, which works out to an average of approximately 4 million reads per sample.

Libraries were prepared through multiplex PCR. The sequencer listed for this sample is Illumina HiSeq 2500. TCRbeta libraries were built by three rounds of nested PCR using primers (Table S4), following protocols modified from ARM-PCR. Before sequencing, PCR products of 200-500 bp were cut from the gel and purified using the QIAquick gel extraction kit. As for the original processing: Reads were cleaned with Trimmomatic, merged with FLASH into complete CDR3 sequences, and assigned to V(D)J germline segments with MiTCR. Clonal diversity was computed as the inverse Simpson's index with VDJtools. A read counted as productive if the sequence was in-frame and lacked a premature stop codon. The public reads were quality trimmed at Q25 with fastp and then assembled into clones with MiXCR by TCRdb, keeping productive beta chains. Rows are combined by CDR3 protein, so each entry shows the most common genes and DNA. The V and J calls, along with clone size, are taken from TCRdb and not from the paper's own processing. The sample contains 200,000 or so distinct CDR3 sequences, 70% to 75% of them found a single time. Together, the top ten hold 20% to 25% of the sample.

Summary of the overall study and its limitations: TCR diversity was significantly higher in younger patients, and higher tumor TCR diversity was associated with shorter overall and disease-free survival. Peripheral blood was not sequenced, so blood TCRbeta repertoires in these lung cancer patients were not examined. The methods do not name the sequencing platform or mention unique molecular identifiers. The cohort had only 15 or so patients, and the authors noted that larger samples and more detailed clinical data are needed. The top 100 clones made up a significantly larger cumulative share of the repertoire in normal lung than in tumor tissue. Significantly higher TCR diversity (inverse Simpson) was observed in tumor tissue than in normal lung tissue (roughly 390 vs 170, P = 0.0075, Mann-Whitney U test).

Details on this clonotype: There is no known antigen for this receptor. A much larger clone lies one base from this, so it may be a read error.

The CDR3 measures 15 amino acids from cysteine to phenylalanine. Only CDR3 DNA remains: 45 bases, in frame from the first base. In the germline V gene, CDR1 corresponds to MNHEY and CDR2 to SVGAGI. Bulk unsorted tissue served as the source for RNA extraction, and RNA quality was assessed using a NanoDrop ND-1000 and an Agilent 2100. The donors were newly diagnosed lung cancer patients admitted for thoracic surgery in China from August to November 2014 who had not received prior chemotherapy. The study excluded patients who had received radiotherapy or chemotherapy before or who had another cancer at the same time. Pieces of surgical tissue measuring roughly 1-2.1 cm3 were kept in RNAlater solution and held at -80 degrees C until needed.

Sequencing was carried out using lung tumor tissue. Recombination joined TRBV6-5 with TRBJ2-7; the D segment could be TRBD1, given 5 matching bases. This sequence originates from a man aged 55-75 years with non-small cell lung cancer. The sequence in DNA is TGTACCAGCAGTTACTCGTCTCAGGGTAACTACGAGCAGTACTTC. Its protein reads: CTSSYSSQGNYEQYF.